These 4 T cell receptor beta chains originate from one sample sequenced in a study of T cells in Graves' hyperthyroidism and ophthalmopathy. Amplified regions were TCR beta CDR3 sequences from RNA transcripts. The HTBI primer set drove a first-round RT-PCR of the TCR CDR3. TCRdb redid the calling of the multiplex PCR reads with MiXCR, one entry per CDR3 protein. The repertoire has about 560,000 distinct CDR3 sequences, about 45% of them found once; the top ten carry just over 8%. Material: peripheral blood or thyroid tissue (not recorded which). All receptors come from a young woman with Graves' hyperthyroidism.

With respect to this clonotype: Sequence at one end of the junction differs from germline and may be a read error. In DNA form, the CDR3 reads TGCGCCAGCAGCCAAGATAGGACCTCGGGGGCCCTAACGCAGTATTTT. As protein: CASSQDRTSGALTQYF. J is TRBJ2-3 and V is TRBV7-2; D is perhaps TRBD1 or TRBD2 (6 bases each). Germline V gene lookup returns CDR1 SGHTA and CDR2 FQGNSA. The CDR3 totals 16 residues.

The rearrangement links TRBV5-1 to TRBJ2-7; no clear D gene. Trimming shortened V by 2 bases and J by 3 bases, and 12 bases separated the two germline ends. This CDR3 contains 14 residues. Germline assignment: CDR1 SGHRS and CDR2 YFSETQ. This CDR3 reads CASSLVGPHYEQYF. CDR3 in DNA: TGCGCCAGCAGCTTAGTCGGACCCCACTACGAGCAGTACTTC.

CDR3 nucleotides: TGCAGCTTAGGTGCAGCTCCCTCTGGAAACACCATATATTTT. This encodes CSLGAAPSGNTIYF. The chain is built from TRBV29-1 and TRBJ1-3; the D is unclear. Trimming stripped 8 bases from V and 0 bases from J, with 14 bases between. CDR1 and CDR2 (germline): SQVTM, ANQGSEA. The CDR3 extends over 14 amino acids. Variable domain in full (rest from reference TRBV29-1 and TRBJ1-3): SAVISQKPSRDICQRGTSLTIQCQVDSQVTMMFWYRQQPGQSLTLIATANQGSEATYESGFVIDKFPISRPNLTFSTLTVSNMSPEDSSIYLCSLGAAPSGNTIYFGEGSWLTVV.

This clonotype was detected many times. The CDR3 DNA sequence: TGTGCCAGCAGTGAAGCGCAGTCTGGAAACACCATATATTTT. As protein: CASSEAQSGNTIYF. The chain has TRBV2 and TRBJ1-3; D ambiguous. The CDR3 is 14 amino acids. CDR1 SNHLY and CDR2 FYNNEI come from the germline V gene. V lost 0 bases, J lost 1 base, and 4 bases lay in between.